A selection of T cell receptor beta chains follows, all from one sample in a study of T cells in localized non-small cell lung cancer. Only in-frame clones appear in the TCRdb table, and some are missing; sequencing was by immunoSEQ multiplex PCR. Here the sample spans about 5,500 clones, about 79% being singletons. The sequencing used peripheral blood mononuclear cells, collected before any cancer treatment. The receptors were sampled from a female donor at least 60 years old with stage II lung adenocarcinoma. Both conserved end residues are part of each CDR3. Each record gives: CDR3 protein, CDR3 DNA, clone size, V gene, J gene, D gene. D genes are given only for firm matches. The size entry is marked missing in some rows and otherwise reads once, few, many or a size class.

cdr3_aa: CASSLSGGARPFEAFF
cdr3_nt: TGTGCCAGCAGCTTATCCGGGGGAGCACGACCGTTTGAAGCTTTCTTT
clone_size: .
v_call: TRBV7-3
j_call: TRBJ1-1
d_call: .

cdr3_aa: CASSLGAQSYEQYF
cdr3_nt: TGTGCCAGCAGCTTAGGGGCTCAATCCTACGAGCAGTACTTC
clone_size: .
v_call: TRBV5-6
j_call: TRBJ2-7
d_call: .

cdr3_aa: CASSMDSQVSYEQYF
cdr3_nt: TGTGCCAGTAGTATGGACTCGCAAGTCTCCTACGAGCAGTACTTC
clone_size: .
v_call: TRBV19
j_call: TRBJ2-7
d_call: .

cdr3_aa: CASRSGVYGYTF
cdr3_nt: TGTGCCAGCAGGTCGGGGGTCTATGGCTACACCTTC
clone_size: medium-sized
v_call: TRBV2
j_call: TRBJ1-2
d_call: .

cdr3_aa: CASSLELKTTGTGELFF
cdr3_nt: TGTGCCAGCAGCTTAGAATTGAAGACCACCGGCACCGGGGAGCTGTTTTTT
clone_size: .
v_call: TRBV7-9
j_call: TRBJ2-2
d_call: .

cdr3_aa: CASGGQLETQYF
cdr3_nt: TGTGCCAGCGGGGGACAGCTGGAGACCCAGTACTTC
clone_size: .
v_call: TRBV5-8
j_call: TRBJ2-5
d_call: TRBD1

cdr3_aa: CASSSWGRARYEQYF
cdr3_nt: TGTGCCAGCAGCTCCTGGGGGAGGGCCAGATACGAGCAGTACTTC
clone_size: .
v_call: TRBV11-2
j_call: TRBJ2-7
d_call: TRBD2

cdr3_aa: CASSFGDYNEQFF
cdr3_nt: TGTGCCAGCAGCTTCGGGGATTACAATGAGCAGTTCTTC
clone_size: .
v_call: TRBV7-9
j_call: TRBJ2-1
d_call: .

cdr3_aa: CATSNPYDRGGTGELFF
cdr3_nt: TGTGCCACCAGCAACCCTTACGACAGGGGCGGAACCGGGGAGCTGTTTTTT
clone_size: .
v_call: TRBV15
j_call: TRBJ2-2
d_call: TRBD1

cdr3_aa: CASSQDPPGSGNTIYF
cdr3_nt: TGCGCCAGCAGCCAAGATCCCCCGGGATCCGGAAACACCATATATTTT
clone_size: once
v_call: TRBV4-1
j_call: TRBJ1-3
d_call: .

cdr3_aa: CASSWGGQSNQPQHF
cdr3_nt: TGTGCCAGCAGCTGGGGTGGACAGTCCAATCAGCCCCAGCATTTT
clone_size: few
v_call: TRBV5-6
j_call: TRBJ1-5
d_call: .

cdr3_aa: CASSNGDAALYNEQFF
cdr3_nt: TGTGCCAGTTCCAACGGGGACGCGGCTTTATACAATGAGCAGTTCTTC
clone_size: .
v_call: TRBV19
j_call: TRBJ2-1
d_call: .

cdr3_aa: CASSRHPGEGNTGELFF
cdr3_nt: TGCGCCAGCAGTCGCCACCCCGGGGAGGGTAACACCGGGGAGCTGTTTTTT
clone_size: .
v_call: TRBV23-1
j_call: TRBJ2-2
d_call: TRBD2

cdr3_aa: CASSQDRTEAFF
cdr3_nt: TGTGCCAGCAGCCAAGACCGGACTGAAGCTTTCTTT
clone_size: few
v_call: TRBV4-2
j_call: TRBJ1-1
d_call: .

cdr3_aa: CASSLGGLAEADEQFF
cdr3_nt: TGTGCCAGCAGCTTAGGTGGACTAGCGGAAGCAGATGAGCAGTTCTTC
clone_size: .
v_call: TRBV7-9
j_call: TRBJ2-1
d_call: TRBD2

cdr3_aa: CASSSISGTDSLLRTEAFF
cdr3_nt: TGTGCCAGCAGCTCCATTTCCGGGACAGACAGTCTCTTAAGGACTGAAGCTTTCTTT
clone_size: .
v_call: TRBV5-5
j_call: TRBJ1-1
d_call: TRBD1

cdr3_aa: CAWSKQGNTEAFF
cdr3_nt: TGTGCCTGGAGTAAACAGGGAAACACTGAAGCTTTCTTT
clone_size: .
v_call: TRBV30
j_call: TRBJ1-1
d_call: .

cdr3_aa: CASSFYNEQFF
cdr3_nt: TGTGCCAGCAGCTTTTACAATGAGCAGTTCTTC
clone_size: .
v_call: TRBV5-5
j_call: TRBJ2-1
d_call: .

cdr3_aa: CASSASGGESPLHF
cdr3_nt: TGTGCCAGCAGCGCCTCAGGGGGTGAATCACCCCTCCACTTT
clone_size: .
v_call: TRBV9
j_call: TRBJ1-6
d_call: TRBD1

cdr3_aa: CASSLVRNEKLFF
cdr3_nt: TGTGCCAGCAGCTTGGTACGAAATGAAAAACTGTTTTTT
clone_size: .
v_call: TRBV5-5
j_call: TRBJ1-4
d_call: .

cdr3_aa: CASSLMGDFRELFF
cdr3_nt: TGCGCCAGCAGCCTTATGGGGGATTTCAGGGAGCTGTTTTTT
clone_size: .
v_call: TRBV5-1
j_call: TRBJ2-2
d_call: .

cdr3_aa: CASSSGQGAQPQHF
cdr3_nt: TGTGCCAGCAGTTCGGGACAGGGGGCTCAGCCCCAGCATTTT
clone_size: .
v_call: TRBV28
j_call: TRBJ1-5
d_call: TRBD1